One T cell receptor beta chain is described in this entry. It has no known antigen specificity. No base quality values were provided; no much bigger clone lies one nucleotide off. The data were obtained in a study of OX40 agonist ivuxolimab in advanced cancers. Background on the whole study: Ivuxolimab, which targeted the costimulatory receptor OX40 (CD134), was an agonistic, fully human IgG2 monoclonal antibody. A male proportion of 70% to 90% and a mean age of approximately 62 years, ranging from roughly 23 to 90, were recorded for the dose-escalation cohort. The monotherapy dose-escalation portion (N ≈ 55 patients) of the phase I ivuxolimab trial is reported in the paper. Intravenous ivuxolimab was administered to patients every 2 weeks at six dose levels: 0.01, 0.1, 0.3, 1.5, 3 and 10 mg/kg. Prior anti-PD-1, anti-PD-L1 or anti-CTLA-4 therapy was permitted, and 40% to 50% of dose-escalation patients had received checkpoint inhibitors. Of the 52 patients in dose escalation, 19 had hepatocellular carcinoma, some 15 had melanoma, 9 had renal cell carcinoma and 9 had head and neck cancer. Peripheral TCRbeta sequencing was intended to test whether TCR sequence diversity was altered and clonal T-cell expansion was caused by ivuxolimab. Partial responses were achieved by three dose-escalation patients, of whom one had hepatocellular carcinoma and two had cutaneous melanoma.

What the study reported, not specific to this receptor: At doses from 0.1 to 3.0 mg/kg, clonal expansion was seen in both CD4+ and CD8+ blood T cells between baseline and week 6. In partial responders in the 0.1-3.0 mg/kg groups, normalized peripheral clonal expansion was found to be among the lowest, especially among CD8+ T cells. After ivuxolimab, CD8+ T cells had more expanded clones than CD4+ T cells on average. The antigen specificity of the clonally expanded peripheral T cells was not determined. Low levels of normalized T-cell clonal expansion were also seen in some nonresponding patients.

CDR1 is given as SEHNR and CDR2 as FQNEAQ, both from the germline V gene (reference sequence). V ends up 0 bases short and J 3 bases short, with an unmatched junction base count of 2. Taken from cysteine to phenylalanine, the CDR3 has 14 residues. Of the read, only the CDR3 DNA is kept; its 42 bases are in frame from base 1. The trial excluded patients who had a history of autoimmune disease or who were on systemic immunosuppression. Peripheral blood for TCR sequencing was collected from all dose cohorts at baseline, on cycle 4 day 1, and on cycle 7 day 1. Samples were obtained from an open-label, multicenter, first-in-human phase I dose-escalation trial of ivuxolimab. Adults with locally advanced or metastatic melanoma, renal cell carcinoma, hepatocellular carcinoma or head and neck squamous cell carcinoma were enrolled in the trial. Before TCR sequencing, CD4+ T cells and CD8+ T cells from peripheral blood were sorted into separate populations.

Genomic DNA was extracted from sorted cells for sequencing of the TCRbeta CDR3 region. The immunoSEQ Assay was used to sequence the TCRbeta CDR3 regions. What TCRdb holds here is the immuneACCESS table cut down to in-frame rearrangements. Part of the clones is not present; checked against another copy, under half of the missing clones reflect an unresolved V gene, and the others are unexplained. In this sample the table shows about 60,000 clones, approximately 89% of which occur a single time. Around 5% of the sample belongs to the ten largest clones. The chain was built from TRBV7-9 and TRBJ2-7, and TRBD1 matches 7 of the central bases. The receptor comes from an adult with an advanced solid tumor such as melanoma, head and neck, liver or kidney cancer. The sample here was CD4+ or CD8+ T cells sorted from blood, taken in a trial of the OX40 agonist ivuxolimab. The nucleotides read TGTGCCAGCAGCTTAGCCGGGACAGTCTACGAGCAGTACTTC. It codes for CASSLAGTVYEQYF.